Sequencing of this T cell receptor (beta chain) was carried out in a study of long-term antiretroviral therapy in people with HIV. Study-level points and caveats: Transplant donor controls retained higher diversity, though diversity increased after ART. Older ART regimens were possibly in use when the blood was collected between the mid-2000s and the late 2010s.

Version v3.0 of the immunoSEQ assay was performed at survey level. Sequencing was performed with immunoSEQ multiplex PCR; in TCRdb, only in-frame clones are kept and a portion is missing. The repertoire holds 20,000 to 25,000 clones, with approximately 77% as singletons. This clone was recorded a few times. Its antigen is unidentified. Trimming removed 7 bases from V and 0 bases from J, with 7 bases in between. The CDR3 runs 13 residues. The germline CDR1 and CDR2 sequences are LGHNT and FRNRAP. This sequence originates from a man aged 50-59 years with HIV. The chain carries TRBV12-5 and TRBJ1-3; D is unresolved. Sequencing used unsorted PBMCs, obtained at the start of antiretroviral therapy. CDR3 DNA: TGTGCTAGTGACGTGATCTCTGGAAACACCATATATTTT. Protein sequence: CASDVISGNTIYF.